This T cell receptor (beta chain) stems from a study of CD8+CD57+ T cells in acquired aplastic anemia (dated by TCRdb to between 2017 and 2018). Turning to the overall study: On average, sorted CD4+ and CD8+ cells yielded 2.5 to 3.5 ug of extracted DNA, with a range of roughly 0.17 to 30 ug. CD8+CD57+ expansion was defined as a frequency above the mean frequency observed in healthy subjects.

Genomic DNA was used as template for profiling of TCR beta VDJ combinations and CDR3 sequences. TCR repertoire sequencing was run on an Illumina HiSeq 2000. Regarding the original processing steps: Repertoire assessment relied on Simpson's diversity index, CDR3 size and DJ length profiles, and TRBV/TRBJ rearrangement plots. The most abundant DNA sequence in the deep sequencing data was taken as the immunodominant clone. CDR3 amino acid sequences were screened for sharing across subjects and compared with published repertoires and the VDJdb database. Using fastp at Q25 and MiXCR, TCRdb reprocessed the public reads and kept productive beta chains. Rows with a matching CDR3 protein are joined into one entry that keeps the most common DNA and genes. TCRdb assigned the V and J calls; the authors' analysis was not used. The sample contains about 200,000 distinct CDR3 sequences, approximately 60% of them found a single time. In total, the top ten clones hold roughly 61% of the sample.

The CDR3, cysteine through phenylalanine, is 12 amino acids long. The sequence is cut down to CDR3 DNA, 36 bases in frame from base 1. V is trimmed back by 9 bases and J by 3 bases, and the junction contains 5 bases that no gene match accounts for. CDR1 WSHSY and CDR2 SAAADI are derived from the germline V gene. In this sample, this clonotype turned up a few times. Its binding antigen is unknown. Base quality data are lacking; no much larger clone is found one base away. Patients chosen for sequencing had shown expansion of CD8+CD57+ cells by flow cytometry. Every patient had severe acquired aplastic anemia, diagnosed using the International Study of Aplastic Anemia and Agranulocytosis and Camitta criteria. No patient had received any therapy when blood was sampled. The study deep-sequenced TCR repertoires of sorted CD4+ and CD8+ blood T cells from severe aplastic anemia patients and healthy subjects. Patients were enrolled under clinicaltrials.gov protocols 00001620, 01623167, 00001397, 00071045, 00081523 and 00961064 in the USA. Ficoll-Paque density gradient centrifugation was used to isolate peripheral blood mononuclear cells. Before DNA extraction, CD4+ and CD8+ T cells were sorted by FACS or by magnetic beads.

Points the paper makes about the study in general: Between patients and healthy controls, no significant difference in CD8+ Simpson's diversity was found (P=0.060). About 30 CD8+ CDR3 sequences were found to be shared between patients and controls, but these sequences appeared to be highly expressed in patients and within the immunodominant clones of the patients.

The chain joins TRBV10-2 to TRBJ2-7, with TRBD2 identical over 7 junction bases. The TCR comes from a human donor with aplastic anemia. Sequencing was performed on sorted CD4+, CD8+, or CD8+CD57+ T cells (not recorded which) from PBMCs. The CDR3 has the sequence CASVSGNYEQYF. The nucleotide sequence is given as TGCGCCAGTGTGAGCGGGAACTACGAGCAGTACTTC.